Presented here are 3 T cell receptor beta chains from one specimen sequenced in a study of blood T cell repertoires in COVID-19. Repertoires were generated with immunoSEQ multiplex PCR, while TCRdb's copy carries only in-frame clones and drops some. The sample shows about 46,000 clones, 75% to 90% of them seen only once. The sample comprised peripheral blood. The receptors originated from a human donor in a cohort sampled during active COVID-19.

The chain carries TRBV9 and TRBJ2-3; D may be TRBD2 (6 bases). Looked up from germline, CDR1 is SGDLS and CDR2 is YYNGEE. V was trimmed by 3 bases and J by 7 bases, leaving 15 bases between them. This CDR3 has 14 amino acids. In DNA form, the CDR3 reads TGTGCCAGCAGCGGGGGACTGGGCGGGAATACGCAGTATTTT. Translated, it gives CASSGGLGGNTQYF.

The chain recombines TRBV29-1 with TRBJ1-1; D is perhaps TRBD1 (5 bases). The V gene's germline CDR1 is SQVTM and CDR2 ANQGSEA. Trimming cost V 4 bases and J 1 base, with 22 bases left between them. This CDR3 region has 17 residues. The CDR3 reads CSVVPERGLGSNTEAFF. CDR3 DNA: TGCAGCGTTGTCCCCGAAAGGGGATTAGGATCGAACACTGAAGCTTTCTTT.

CDR3 loop: CASSSLLAEKLFF. In nucleotides, the CDR3 is TGTGCCAGCAGCTCGTTATTGGCTGAAAAACTGTTTTTT. The chain carries TRBV5-5 and TRBJ1-4; D is unclear. The germline V gene has CDR1 SGHKS and CDR2 YYEKEE (reference sequence). CDR3 length: 13 amino acids. V lost 3 bases and J lost 7, with 10 bases in between.